These 7 T cell receptor beta chains originate from one sample sequenced in a study of spatial heterogeneity in lung cancer (dated by TCRdb to about 2019). What the research found in general, with its limitations: The tumor nonsynonymous mutation count correlated with the number of expanded alpha and beta TCRs within the tumor.

Receptors were amplified or captured by 5' RACE. TCRdb records NextSeq 500 as the sequencer. TCRdb reprocessing: public reads trimmed at Q25 with fastp, clones called with MiXCR, in-frame beta chains kept. Entries are consolidated by CDR3 protein sequence, retaining the most common genes and DNA. The sample includes 18,000 or so distinct CDR3 sequences, with approximately 6.5% observed a single time. Of the sample, 20% to 25% is held by the ten largest clones. Reading the label with the study, this specimen's time point is: sample taken at primary tumor resection. These TCRs are of unknown antigen specificity. This sample comprised lung tumor tissue, obtained at surgery. The receptors derive from a female donor with early-stage non-small cell lung cancer.

The chain recombines TRBV7-9 with TRBJ2-3; 11 bases map to TRBD2. In germline, CDR1 is SEHNR, CDR2 FQNEAQ (reference sequence). Unmatched junction bases numbered 12, after V lost 5 bases and J lost 5 bases. CDR3 length: 17 amino acids. This chain's CDR3 is CASSRLTSGVKKDTQYF. The DNA for the CDR3 is TGTGCCAGCAGCCGCTTGACTAGCGGGGTTAAAAAAGATACGCAGTATTTT.

This clonotype was counted at least ten times. This chain connects TRBV20-1 to TRBJ2-1; possibly TRBD2 for D (6 bases). Germline V lookup: CDR1 DFQATT, CDR2 SNEGSKA (reference sequence). The CDR3 has 15 amino acids. The V and J ends lost 2 bases and 6 bases respectively, with 17 bases between them. CDR3 loop: CSARTSGLITNEQFF. For the CDR3, the DNA is TGCAGTGCTAGAACCTCGGGACTGATTACCAATGAGCAGTTCTTC.

This rearrangement joins TRBV25-1 to TRBJ1-4, with 9 bases identical to TRBD1. This CDR3 spans 15 amino acids. Germline-derived CDR1 and CDR2 are MGHDK and SYGVNS. J lost 8 bases, V lost 3 bases, and 7 bases had no gene match. The CDR3 is CASSDSGTGIEKLFF. CDR3 nucleotides: TGTGCCAGCAGTGATTCCGGGACAGGGATCGAAAAACTGTTTTTT.

This clonotype was seen many times. The CDR3 loop is CSARDQRSNYGYTF. The CDR3 coding sequence is TGCAGTGCTAGAGATCAAAGGAGTAACTATGGCTACACCTTC. The chain links TRBV20-1 to TRBJ1-2, with D uncertain. This CDR3 is 14 amino acids long. From germline, CDR1 is DFQATT and CDR2 SNEGSKA (reference sequence). V was trimmed by 0 bases and J by 1 base, leaving 9 bases between them.

The chain uses TRBV29-1 and TRBJ1-2; 10 bases fit TRBD1. The CDR3 sequence is 16 residues long. Germline CDR1 and CDR2: SQVTM and ANQGSEA. V shed 3 bases and J 4 bases; nucleotides not matched to a gene: 11. CDR3 residues: CSVDGTGETPTYGYTF. In nucleotides, the CDR3 is TGCAGCGTTGACGGGACAGGGGAAACCCCTACCTATGGCTACACCTTC.

This clonotype was counted at least ten times. The V and J genes are TRBV29-1 and TRBJ2-7, with D possibly being TRBD1 or TRBD2 (5 bases each). In germline, CDR1 is SQVTM, CDR2 ANQGSEA. V was shortened by 3 bases and J by 0 bases, with 9 bases between the two germline ends. CDR3 length equals 13 residues. The CDR3: CSVDEGNSYEQYF. CDR3 bases: TGCAGCGTTGACGAGGGGAACTCCTACGAGCAGTACTTC.

This clonotype occurred many times. J is TRBJ2-3 and V is TRBV5-1, with 8 bases that match TRBD2. V gave up 4 bases and J gave up 2 bases; unmatched junction bases: 6. The CDR3 extends over 15 amino acids. Per the germline V gene, CDR1 is SGHRS and CDR2 is YFSETQ. Written as DNA, the CDR3 is TGCGCCAGCAGCCCAGCGGGGGCCCCCACAGATACGCAGTATTTT. Protein product: CASSPAGAPTDTQYF.